These 22 T cell receptor beta chains were sequenced from one sample in a study of cytomegalovirus exposure and HLA in healthy donors. PCR primers comprised 60 Vbeta and 13 Jbeta primers. Sequenced by immunoSEQ multiplex PCR; TCRdb stores in-frame clones only, minus some. The sample has under 200,000 clones, roughly 13% seen once. The material sequenced was PBMCs. These TCRs come from a man aged 50-59 years in good health and CMV-seropositive.

The rearrangement links TRBV30 to TRBJ2-7, with unresolved D. Trimming removed 0 bases at V and 3 bases at J, with 6 bases between. The CDR3 runs to 12 residues. CDR1 and CDR2 (germline): GTSNPN, SVGIG (reference sequence). CDR3 sequence (DNA): TGTGCCTGGAGTGTAACTATCTACGAGCAGTACTTC. It translates to CAWSVTIYEQYF.

The chain joins TRBV18 to TRBJ1-1; 12 nucleotides match TRBD1. With 3 bases clipped from V and 5 bases from J, the junction kept 1 base outside the gene matches. The CDR3 extends over 14 amino acids. Germline values: CDR1 KGHSH, CDR2 LQKENI. The CDR3, as DNA: TGTGCCAGCTCACCGGGACAGGGGGCTACTGAAGCTTTCTTT. It encodes CASSPGQGATEAFF.

J is TRBJ1-4 and V is TRBV19; the match to TRBD1 covers 9 bases. With 3 bases clipped from V and 4 bases from J, the junction kept 12 bases outside the gene matches. CDR1 is LNHDA and CDR2 is SQIVND in the germline V gene (reference sequence). CDR3 length: 18 residues. DNA of the CDR3: TGTGCCAGTAGTATTTGGTACGGACAGGGGACGGTTAATGAAAAACTGTTTTTT. Translation: CASSIWYGQGTVNEKLFF. Using reference TRBV19 and TRBJ1-4 for the parts outside the CDR3, the full variable domain is DGGITQSPKYLFRKEGQNVTLSCEQNLNHDAMYWYRQDPGQGLRLIYYSQIVNDFQKGDIAEGYSVSREKKESFPLTVTSAQKNPTAFYLCASSIWYGQGTVNEKLFFGSGTQLSVL.

The chain has TRBV7-2 and TRBJ2-5; D is perhaps TRBD2 (6 bases). This CDR3 comprises 15 residues. Trimming pared 5 bases from V and 4 bases from J, leaving 17 bases between. The V gene's germline CDR1 is SGHTA and CDR2 FQGNSA. CDR3 region: CASSLSSDPGETQYF. CDR3 DNA: TGTGCCAGCAGCCTTTCTAGCGACCCTGGAGAGACCCAGTACTTC.

This clone appeared a few times. This sequence joins TRBV11-3 and TRBJ2-7; D gene unclear. Trimming took off 5 bases at V and 1 base at J, with 9 bases between the two ends. CDR1 and CDR2 (germline): SGHNT, YENEEA. The CDR3 covers 13 residues. Written as DNA, the CDR3 is TGTGCCAGCAGCCCAACAAATTCCTACGAGCAGTACTTC. The encoded protein is CASSPTNSYEQYF.

The CDR3 nucleotides read TGTGCCAGCAGTGAAGCGGTTGCGGGGTCCTACGAGCAGTACGTC. It yields the protein CASSEAVAGSYEQYV. J is TRBJ2-7 and V is TRBV6-1, with TRBD2 as a possible D gene (6 bases). The CDR3 loop spans 15 amino acids. Germline V CDR1 and CDR2: MNHNS, SASEGT. V was cut by 0 bases and J by 1 base, with 10 bases left in between.

The rearrangement links TRBV7-8 to TRBJ2-5; a weak D match, TRBD1 (6 bases). Deletions cut 5 bases from V and 5 bases from J, with 18 bases between. Germline V gene data show CDR1 as SGHVS and CDR2 as FQNEAQ. The CDR3 is 15 amino acids. The CDR3 is CASSPHGTLEETQYF. The CDR3 DNA sequence: TGTGCCAGCAGCCCCCACGGGACATTGGAGGAGACCCAGTACTTC.

The chain joins TRBV6-6 to TRBJ1-1; 7 nucleotides match TRBD1. This CDR3 region has 14 residues. The junction had 10 bases not matched to a gene; V was cut back by 5 bases and J by 7 bases. Germline V CDR1 and CDR2: MNHNY, SVGAGI (reference sequence). The CDR3 here is CASSTRDRAGEAFF. Here the CDR3 DNA reads TGTGCCAGCAGTACCCGTGACAGGGCGGGTGAAGCTTTCTTT.

The chain employs TRBV19 and TRBJ1-2; TRBD1 agrees at 7 bases. The CDR3 covers 14 residues. Per the germline V gene, CDR1 is LNHDA and CDR2 is SQIVND (reference sequence). Trimming removed 5 bases from V and 2 bases from J; junction bases left unmatched: 5. CDR3 in amino acids: CASSPGQLNYGYTF. The CDR3 DNA reads as TGTGCCAGTAGTCCGGGACAGCTAAACTATGGCTACACCTTC. Full variable domain (outside the CDR3, taken from reference TRBV19 and TRBJ1-2): DGGITQSPKYLFRKEGQNVTLSCEQNLNHDAMYWYRQDPGQGLRLIYYSQIVNDFQKGDIAEGYSVSREKKESFPLTVTSAQKNPTAFYLCASSPGQLNYGYTFGSGTRLTVV.

The chain couples TRBV18 to TRBJ1-5; tentatively, D is TRBD1 (6 bases). The V gene's germline CDR1 is KGHSH and CDR2 LQKENI. The CDR3 has 17 amino acids. V was clipped by 6 bases and J by 2 bases, with 20 bases between them. In DNA form, the CDR3 reads TGTGCCAGCTCCGATACCCCAGGGGCCCACGGCAATCAGCCCCAGCATTTT. This gives the protein CASSDTPGAHGNQPQHF.

The rearrangement joins TRBV27 to TRBJ1-5; possibly TRBD1 for D (6 bases). Trimming stripped 4 bases from V and 9 bases from J, with 19 bases between. The CDR3 is made up of 15 amino acids. CDR1 and CDR2 from the germline V gene are MNHEY and SMNVEV (reference sequence). As DNA, the CDR3 is TGTGCCAGCAGTTCTTTCGACAGGCAGCGGGGGCCCCAGCATTTT. Amino acids: CASSSFDRQRGPQHF.

This clone was recorded a few times. The chain couples TRBV7-9 to TRBJ1-6, with D maybe TRBD1 (6 bases). The CDR3 contains 16 residues. The V and J ends lost 0 bases and 10 bases respectively, with 16 bases between them. Germline V lookup: CDR1 SEHNR, CDR2 FQNEAQ (reference sequence). CDR3 sequence: CASSLAVGRGGSPLHF. CDR3 nucleotides: TGTGCCAGCAGCTTAGCGGTAGGCAGGGGTGGGTCACCCCTCCACTTT.

This clone appeared a few times. The V call is TRBV4-3, the J call TRBJ1-1; D possibly corresponds to TRBD1 (5 bases). Trimming removed 1 base from V and 3 bases from J, with 12 bases in between. The CDR3 contains 15 residues. Germline V CDR1 and CDR2: LGHNA, YSLEER. CDR3: CASSQGSQGDTEAFF. Here the CDR3 DNA reads TGCGCCAGCAGCCAAGGGAGCCAAGGGGACACTGAAGCTTTCTTT.

This clone has only a few counts. The chain employs TRBV5-6 and TRBJ2-7; 7 bases match TRBD2. V trimming: 5 bases; J trimming: 6 bases; junction bases outside the gene matches: 5. The CDR3 runs 12 residues. Germline values: CDR1 SGHDT, CDR2 YYEEEE. Written as DNA, the CDR3 is TGTGCCAGCAGTTGGGGAGGGGCCGAGCAGTACTTC. Residues: CASSWGGAEQYF.

The chain recombines TRBV5-5 with TRBJ2-3, with 10 bases matching TRBD2. J was trimmed by 3 bases and V by 4 bases; bases with no gene match: 5. The germline V gene has CDR1 SGHKS and CDR2 YYEKEE (reference sequence). CDR3 length: 15 amino acids. In DNA form, the CDR3 reads TGTGCCAGCAGCCACGGAGCGGGGGGGACAGATACGCAGTATTTT. Protein sequence: CASSHGAGGTDTQYF. Drawing the rest from reference TRBV5-5 and TRBJ2-3, the complete variable domain is DAGVTQSPTHLIKTRGQQVTLRCSPISGHKSVSWYQQVLGQGPQFIFQYYEKEERGRGNFPDRFSARQFPNYSSELNVNALLLGDSALYLCASSHGAGGTDTQYFGPGTRLTVL.

This clone was recorded a few times. The rearrangement uses TRBV7-6 and TRBJ1-3; no clear D. Germline V lookup: CDR1 SGHVS, CDR2 FNYEAQ. CDR3 length equals 16 residues. The V and J ends lost 5 bases and 0 bases respectively, with 14 bases between them. The CDR3 protein is CASSLGLADSGNTIYF. Written as DNA, the CDR3 is TGTGCCAGCAGCCTAGGACTCGCCGACTCTGGAAACACCATATATTTT.

In DNA, the CDR3 is TGTGCCAGTAGTATAGAGGGGACAGGGGGCAATCAGCCCCAGCATTTT. Translation gives CASSIEGTGGNQPQHF. The rearrangement links TRBV19 to TRBJ1-5; 10 nucleotides align to TRBD1. V lost 0 bases, J lost 2 bases, and 1 base stayed unmatched. Germline V gives CDR1 LNHDA, CDR2 SQIVND (reference sequence). The CDR3 totals 16 residues.

This clone has a handful of counts. The chain has TRBV19 and TRBJ2-2; 8 bases are shared with TRBD1. V was clipped by 1 base and J by 4 bases; unmatched bases: 8. In germline, CDR1 is LNHDA, CDR2 SQIVND (reference sequence). The CDR3 sequence is 17 residues long. The CDR3 region has the DNA TGTGCCAGTAGTATAGCTCGGAACAGGGGGACCACCGGGGAGCTGTTTTTT. Translating it yields CASSIARNRGTTGELFF.

This clone was recorded a few times. Written as DNA, the CDR3 is TGTGCCATCAGTGAAACTAGCGGGGGGGCCTTGTCCTACAATGAGCAGTTCTTC. Protein sequence: CAISETSGGALSYNEQFF. V usage is TRBV10-3 and J usage is TRBJ2-1; 13 bases match TRBD2. The junction had 6 bases not matched to a gene; V was cut back by 3 bases and J by 1 base. The V gene's germline CDR1 is ENHRY and CDR2 SYGVKD. The CDR3 consists of 18 residues.

This clone was observed a few times. This chain joins TRBV4-3 and TRBJ2-5; 9 bases are a match to TRBD1. The germline gives CDR1 LGHNA, CDR2 YSLEER. The CDR3 consists of 14 residues. J gave up 5 bases and V 1 base, and 2 bases lay outside the gene matches. The CDR3 nucleotides read TGCGCCAGCAGCCAAGTAGGACAGGGGGAGACCCAGTACTTC. Translating it yields CASSQVGQGETQYF.

The rearrangement joins TRBV25-1 to TRBJ1-5, with D possibly matching TRBD1 (6 bases). The V gene lost 5 bases and the J gene lost 9 bases, with 17 bases spanning the gap. The CDR3 runs 14 residues. CDR1 and CDR2 (germline): MGHDK, SYGVNS. In DNA, the CDR3 is TGTGCCAGCAGTCACCGAAACAGGGTAACGCCCCAGCATTTT. Amino acid sequence: CASSHRNRVTPQHF.

This clone was detected a few times. The genes are TRBV27 and TRBJ2-1; 9 bases are a match to TRBD2. V lost 7 bases and J lost 8; bases outside the gene matches: 15. Germline CDR1 is MNHEY and CDR2 is SMNVEV (reference sequence). The CDR3 has 16 residues. The CDR3 region has the DNA TGTGCCAGCACCCCATGGGGCGGGGGGGCTACCGATGAGCAGTTCTTC. Translated: CASTPWGGGATDEQFF.